A single sample is the source of the 3 T cell receptor beta chains below, sequenced in a study of blood T cell repertoires in COVID-19. TCRdb's table, derived via immunoSEQ multiplex PCR, lists solely in-frame clones and lacks some. The repertoire holds roughly 200,000 clones, with more than 70% as singletons. The sample was peripheral blood. The receptors were sampled from a man in his forties or fifties with active or convalescent COVID-19.

The chain carries TRBV11-2 and TRBJ2-1; D perhaps matches TRBD2 (5 bases). Germline CDR1 reads SGHAT; CDR2 reads FQNNGV. This CDR3 comprises 13 residues. Trimming stripped 7 bases from V and 7 bases from J, with 14 bases between. In DNA form, the CDR3 reads TGTGCCAGCACACCGGGGAAGGCTAATGAGCAGTTCTTC. It yields the protein CASTPGKANEQFF. Drawing the rest from reference TRBV11-2 and TRBJ2-1, the complete variable domain is EAGVAQSPRYKIIEKRQSVAFWCNPISGHATLYWYQQILGQGPKLLIQFQNNGVVDDSQLPKDRFSAERLKGVDSTLKIQPAKLEDSAVYLCASTPGKANEQFFGPGTRLTVL.

The rearrangement joins TRBV9 to TRBJ2-2; 10 bases map to TRBD2. CDR1 and CDR2 from the germline V gene are SGDLS and YYNGEE. This CDR3 spans 17 amino acids. Trimming at V came to 0 bases and at J to 4 bases, leaving 6 bases not matched to a gene. CDR3 region: CASSVVAGLAVTGELFF. DNA for the CDR3: TGTGCCAGCAGCGTAGTTGCCGGACTAGCGGTCACCGGGGAGCTGTTTTTT. The full variable domain, in which reference TRBV9 and TRBJ2-2 provide the parts outside the CDR3, is DSGVTQTPKHLITATGQRVTLRCSPRSGDLSVYWYQQSLDQGLQFLIQYYNGEERAKGNILERFSAQQFPDLHSELNLSSLELGDSALYFCASSVVAGLAVTGELFFGEGSRLTVL.

Points on this clone: A read error may account for a junction end that differs from germline. The J gene is TRBJ1-2, the V gene TRBV27, with TRBD1 matching 7 bases. The CDR3 is 12 amino acids. CDR1 and CDR2 from the germline V gene are MNHEY and SMNVEV (reference sequence). The CDR3: CASSLRGGQEAF. In DNA, the CDR3 is TGTGCCAGCAGTTTAAGGGGTGGACAGGAGGCCTTC.